This T cell receptor (beta chain) was profiled in a study of cytomegalovirus exposure and HLA in healthy donors. Overall study: As an earlier analysis found, roughly 180 million T cells yielded fewer than 130 million unique TCR beta sequences. Most donors, about 77% of around 400 genotyped, fell in the Caucasian-associated ancestry cluster.

The germline V gene has CDR1 MGHRA and CDR2 YSYEKL. V shed 4 bases and J shed 5 bases, with 14 bases lying between them. This CDR3 has 14 amino acids. This clone was counted a few times. Its matching antigen is unknown. 13 Jbeta primers and 60 Vbeta primers were used for the PCR. Profiling relied on immunoSEQ multiplex PCR, and the TCRdb table lists in-frame clones only, not all of them. The profile shows about 140,000 clones, 65% to 80% of them singletons. Findings and limits, study-wide: Analysis performed later found more than 15,000 TCR beta sequences associated with HLA alleles at 0.05 false discovery rate.

This receptor was identified in a man under 40 in good health and CMV-seronegative. The sample was PBMCs. This chain uses TRBV4-1 with TRBJ1-2; a weak D match, TRBD1 (6 bases). This CDR3 is CASSPDRQEYGYTF. The CDR3 DNA sequence: TGCGCCAGCAGCCCCGACAGGCAAGAGTATGGCTACACCTTC.